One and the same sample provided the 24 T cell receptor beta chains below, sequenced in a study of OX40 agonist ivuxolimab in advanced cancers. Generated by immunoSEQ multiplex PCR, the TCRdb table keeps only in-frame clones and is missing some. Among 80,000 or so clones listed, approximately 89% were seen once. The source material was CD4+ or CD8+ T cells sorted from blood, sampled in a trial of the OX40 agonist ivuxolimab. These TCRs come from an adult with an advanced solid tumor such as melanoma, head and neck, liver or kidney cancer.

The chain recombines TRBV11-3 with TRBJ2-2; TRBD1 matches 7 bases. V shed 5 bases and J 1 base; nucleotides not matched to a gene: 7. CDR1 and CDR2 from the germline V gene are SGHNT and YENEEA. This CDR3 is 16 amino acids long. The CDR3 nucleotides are TGTGCCAGCAGCCCACAGGGGTACCTGAACACCGGGGAGCTGTTTTTT. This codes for CASSPQGYLNTGELFF.

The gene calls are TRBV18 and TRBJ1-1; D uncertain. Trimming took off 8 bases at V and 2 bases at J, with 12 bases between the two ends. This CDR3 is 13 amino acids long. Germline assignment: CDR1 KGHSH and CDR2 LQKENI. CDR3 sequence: CASLTGINTEAFF. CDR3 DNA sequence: TGTGCCAGCCTCACTGGCATTAACACTGAAGCTTTCTTT.

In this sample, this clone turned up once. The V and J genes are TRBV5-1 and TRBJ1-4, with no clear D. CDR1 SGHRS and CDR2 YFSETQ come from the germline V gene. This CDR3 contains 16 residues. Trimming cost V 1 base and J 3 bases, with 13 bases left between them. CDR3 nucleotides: TGCGCCAGCAGCTTGTTAGGGATGGGGTCTAATGAAAAACTGTTTTTT. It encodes CASSLLGMGSNEKLFF.

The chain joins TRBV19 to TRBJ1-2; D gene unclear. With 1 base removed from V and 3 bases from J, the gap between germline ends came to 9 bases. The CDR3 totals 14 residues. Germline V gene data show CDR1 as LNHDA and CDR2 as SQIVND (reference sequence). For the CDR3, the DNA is TGTGCCAGTAGTATAGGTAGCGGGGACTATGGCTACACCTTC. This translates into CASSIGSGDYGYTF. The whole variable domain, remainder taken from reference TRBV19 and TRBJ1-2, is DGGITQSPKYLFRKEGQNVTLSCEQNLNHDAMYWYRQDPGQGLRLIYYSQIVNDFQKGDIAEGYSVSREKKESFPLTVTSAQKNPTAFYLCASSIGSGDYGYTFGSGTRLTVV.

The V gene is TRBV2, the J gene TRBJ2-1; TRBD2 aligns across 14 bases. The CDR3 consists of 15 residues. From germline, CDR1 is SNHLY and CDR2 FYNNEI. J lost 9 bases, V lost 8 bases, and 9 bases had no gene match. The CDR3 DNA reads TGTGCCAGCTCCTATCTCGGGACTAGCGGGGGTGAGCAGTTCTTC. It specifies CASSYLGTSGGEQFF.

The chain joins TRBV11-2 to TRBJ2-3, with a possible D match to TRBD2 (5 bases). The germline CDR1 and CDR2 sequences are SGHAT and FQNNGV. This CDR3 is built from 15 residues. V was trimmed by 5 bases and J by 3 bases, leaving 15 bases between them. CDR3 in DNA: TGTGCCAGCAGCCCCCGCGGGTACTCTACAGATACGCAGTATTTT. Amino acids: CASSPRGYSTDTQYF.

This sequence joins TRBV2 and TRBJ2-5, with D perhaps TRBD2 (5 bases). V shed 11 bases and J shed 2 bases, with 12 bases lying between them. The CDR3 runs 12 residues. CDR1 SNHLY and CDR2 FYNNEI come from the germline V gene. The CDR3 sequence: CAGGRAQETQYF. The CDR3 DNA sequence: TGTGCCGGCGGGCGAGCACAAGAGACCCAGTACTTC.

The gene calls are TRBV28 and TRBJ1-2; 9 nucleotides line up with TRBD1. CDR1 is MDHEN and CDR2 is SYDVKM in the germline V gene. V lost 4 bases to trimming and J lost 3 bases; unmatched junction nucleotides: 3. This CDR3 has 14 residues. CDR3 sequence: CASSYRGQYYGYTF. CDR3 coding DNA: TGTGCCAGCAGTTACAGGGGGCAATACTATGGCTACACCTTC.

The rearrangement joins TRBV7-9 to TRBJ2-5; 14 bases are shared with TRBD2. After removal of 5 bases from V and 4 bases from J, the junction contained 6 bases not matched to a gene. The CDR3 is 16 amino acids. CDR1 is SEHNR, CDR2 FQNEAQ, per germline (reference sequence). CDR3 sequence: CASSTRLAGGPETQYF. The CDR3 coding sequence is TGTGCCAGCAGCACGCGACTAGCGGGAGGGCCAGAGACCCAGTACTTC.

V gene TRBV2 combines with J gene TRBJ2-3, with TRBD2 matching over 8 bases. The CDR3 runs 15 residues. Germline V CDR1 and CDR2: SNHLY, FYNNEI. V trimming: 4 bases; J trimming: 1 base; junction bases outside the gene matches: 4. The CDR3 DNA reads TGTGCCAGCAGTGGGGGAGCGGGGGGCACAGATACGCAGTATTTT. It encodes CASSGGAGGTDTQYF.

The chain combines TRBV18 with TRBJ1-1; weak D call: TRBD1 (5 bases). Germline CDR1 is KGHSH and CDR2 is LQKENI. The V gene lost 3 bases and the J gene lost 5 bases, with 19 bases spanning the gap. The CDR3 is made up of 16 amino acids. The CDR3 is CASSPNPGRLSTEAFF. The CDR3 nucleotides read TGTGCCAGCTCACCGAACCCGGGGCGGTTATCAACTGAAGCTTTCTTT.

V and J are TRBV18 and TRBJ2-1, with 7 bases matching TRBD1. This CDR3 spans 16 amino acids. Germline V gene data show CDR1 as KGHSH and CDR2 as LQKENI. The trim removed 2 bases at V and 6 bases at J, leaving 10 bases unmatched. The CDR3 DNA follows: TGTGCCAGCTCACCAAAGGGATCAGGGGGAAGCAATGAGCAGTTCTTC. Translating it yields CASSPKGSGGSNEQFF.

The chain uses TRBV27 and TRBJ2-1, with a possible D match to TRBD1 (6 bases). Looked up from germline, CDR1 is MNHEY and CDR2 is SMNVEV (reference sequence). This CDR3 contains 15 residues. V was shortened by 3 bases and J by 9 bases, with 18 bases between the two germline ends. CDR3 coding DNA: TGTGCCAGCAGTTTCTCCTGGGGGCCCTGGGGTGAGCAGTTCTTC. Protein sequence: CASSFSWGPWGEQFF.

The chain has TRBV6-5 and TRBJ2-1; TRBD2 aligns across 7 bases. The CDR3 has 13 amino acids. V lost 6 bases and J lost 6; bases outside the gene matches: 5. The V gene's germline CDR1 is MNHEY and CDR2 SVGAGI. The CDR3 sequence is CASRRGGINEQFF. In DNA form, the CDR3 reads TGTGCCAGCAGGCGCGGGGGTATCAATGAGCAGTTCTTC.

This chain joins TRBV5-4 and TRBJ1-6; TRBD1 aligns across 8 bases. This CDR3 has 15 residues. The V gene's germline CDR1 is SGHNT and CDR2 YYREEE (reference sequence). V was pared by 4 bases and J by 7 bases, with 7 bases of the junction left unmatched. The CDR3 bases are TGTGCCAGCAGCCCCGCGGGACAGGTGAATTCACCCCTCCACTTT. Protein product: CASSPAGQVNSPLHF.

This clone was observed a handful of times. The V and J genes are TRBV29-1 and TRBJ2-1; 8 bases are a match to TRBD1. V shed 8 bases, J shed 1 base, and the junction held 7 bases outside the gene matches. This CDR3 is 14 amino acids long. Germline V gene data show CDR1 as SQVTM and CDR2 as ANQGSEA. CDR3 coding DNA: TGCAGCATTCCCGGGGACAGGTCCTACAATGAGCAGTTCTTC. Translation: CSIPGDRSYNEQFF.

CDR3 loop: CASSQRGGSGLDEQFF. The DNA for the CDR3 is TGTGCCAGCAGCCAAAGAGGAGGTTCTGGCCTCGATGAGCAGTTCTTC. The V call is TRBV14, the J call TRBJ2-1, with D perhaps matching TRBD2 (5 bases). Germline-derived CDR1 and CDR2 are SGHDN and FVKESK. The CDR3 loop spans 16 amino acids. V was cut by 2 bases and J by 8 bases, with 19 bases left in between.

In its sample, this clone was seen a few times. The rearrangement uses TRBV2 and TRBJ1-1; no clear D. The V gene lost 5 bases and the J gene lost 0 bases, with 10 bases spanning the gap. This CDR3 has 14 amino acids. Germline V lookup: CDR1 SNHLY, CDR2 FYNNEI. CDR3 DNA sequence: TGTGCCAGCAGTAGTGCACGGATGAACACTGAAGCTTTCTTT. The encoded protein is CASSSARMNTEAFF.

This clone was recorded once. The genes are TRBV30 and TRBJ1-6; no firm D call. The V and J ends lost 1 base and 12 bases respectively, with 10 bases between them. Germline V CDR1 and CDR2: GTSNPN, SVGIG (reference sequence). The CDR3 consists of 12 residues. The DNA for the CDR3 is TGTGCCTGGAGTGGGAACTTCGGACCCCTCCACTTT. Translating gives CAWSGNFGPLHF.

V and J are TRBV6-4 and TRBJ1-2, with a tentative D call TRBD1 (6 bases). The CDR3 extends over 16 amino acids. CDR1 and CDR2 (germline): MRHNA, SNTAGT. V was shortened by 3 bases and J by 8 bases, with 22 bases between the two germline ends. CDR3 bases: TGTGCCAGCAGTGAGGGATTGGGGCAGGGGCTTTACGGCTACACCTTC. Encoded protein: CASSEGLGQGLYGYTF.

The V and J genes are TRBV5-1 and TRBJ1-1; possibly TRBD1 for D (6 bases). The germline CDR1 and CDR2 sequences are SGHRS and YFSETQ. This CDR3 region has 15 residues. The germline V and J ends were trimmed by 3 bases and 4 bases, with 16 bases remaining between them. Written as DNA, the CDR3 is TGCGCCAGCAGCTCGGCCGGGGGCGGGAGCACTGAAGCTTTCTTT. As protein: CASSSAGGGSTEAFF.

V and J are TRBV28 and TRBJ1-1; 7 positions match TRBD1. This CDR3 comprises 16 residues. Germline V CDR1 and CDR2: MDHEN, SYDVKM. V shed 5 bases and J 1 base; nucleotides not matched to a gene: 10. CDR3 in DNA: TGTGCCAGCAGTCCCCCCCGGTGGACAGGGAACACTGAAGCTTTCTTT. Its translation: CASSPPRWTGNTEAFF.

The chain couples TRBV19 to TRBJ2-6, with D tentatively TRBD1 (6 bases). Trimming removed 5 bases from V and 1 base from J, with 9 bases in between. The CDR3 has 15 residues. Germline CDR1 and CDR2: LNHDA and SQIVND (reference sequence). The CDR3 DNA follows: TGTGCCAGTAGTGCACAGGGTTCTGGGGCCAACGTCCTGACTTTC. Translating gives CASSAQGSGANVLTF.

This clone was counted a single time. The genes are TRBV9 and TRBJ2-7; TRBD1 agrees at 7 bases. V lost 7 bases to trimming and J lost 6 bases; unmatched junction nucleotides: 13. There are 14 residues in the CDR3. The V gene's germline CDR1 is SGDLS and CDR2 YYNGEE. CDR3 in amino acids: CASGVGRGSLEQYF. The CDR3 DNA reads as TGTGCCAGCGGAGTGGGCAGGGGGTCGCTCGAGCAGTACTTC.